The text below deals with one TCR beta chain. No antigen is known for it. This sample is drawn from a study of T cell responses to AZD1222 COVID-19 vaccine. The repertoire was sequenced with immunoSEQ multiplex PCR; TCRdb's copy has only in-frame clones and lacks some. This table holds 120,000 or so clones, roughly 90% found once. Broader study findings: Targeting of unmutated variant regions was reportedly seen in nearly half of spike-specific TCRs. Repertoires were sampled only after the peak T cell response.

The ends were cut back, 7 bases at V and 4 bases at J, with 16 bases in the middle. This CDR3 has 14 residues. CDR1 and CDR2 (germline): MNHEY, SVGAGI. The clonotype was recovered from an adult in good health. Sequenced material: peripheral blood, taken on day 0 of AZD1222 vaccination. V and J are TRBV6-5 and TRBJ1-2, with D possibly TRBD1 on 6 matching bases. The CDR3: CASKRGRGSYGYTF. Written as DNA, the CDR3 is TGTGCCAGCAAAAGGGGGAGAGGCTCCTATGGCTACACCTTC.